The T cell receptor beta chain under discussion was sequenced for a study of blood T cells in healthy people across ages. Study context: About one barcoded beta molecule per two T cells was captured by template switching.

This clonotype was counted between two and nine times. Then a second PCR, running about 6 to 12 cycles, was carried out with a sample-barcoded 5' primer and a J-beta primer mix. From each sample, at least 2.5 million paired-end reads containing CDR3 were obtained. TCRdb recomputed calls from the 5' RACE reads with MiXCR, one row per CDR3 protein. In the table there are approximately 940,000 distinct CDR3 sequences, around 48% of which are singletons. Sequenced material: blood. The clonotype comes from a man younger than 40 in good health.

In DNA form, the CDR3 reads TGTGCCAGCAGCCTACAGACAGGGGTGGGGGAGACCCAGTACTTC. Residues: CASSLQTGVGETQYF. The chain is built from TRBV5-4 and TRBJ2-5, with TRBD1 identical over 8 bases. This CDR3 contains 15 residues. Trimming cost V 4 bases and J 5 bases; bases outside gene matches: 10. The germline V gene has CDR1 SGHNT and CDR2 YYREEE (reference sequence).